Following are 16 T cell receptor beta chains from one sample sequenced in a study of CD8 T cells in Susac syndrome. With random hexamers, reverse transcription was performed on about 0.5 to 1 ug of RNA. From the immunoSEQ multiplex PCR reads, TCRdb called clonotypes with MiXCR, one entry per CDR3 protein. The sample consists of approximately 200,000 distinct CDR3 sequences, 90% to 96% of them appearing once. The sample taken for sequencing was CD4+ T cells from PBMCs. These TCRs come from a human donor with multiple sclerosis.

This clonotype has only one observation. The CDR3 spells CSARRSGGGSNQPQHF. The CDR3 DNA reads TGCAGTGCTAGGCGGAGCGGGGGTGGGAGCAATCAGCCCCAGCATTTT. The chain has TRBV20-1 and TRBJ1-5; D is possibly TRBD1 (5 bases). CDR3 size: 16 residues. The germline V and J ends were trimmed by 3 bases and 1 base, with 16 bases remaining between them. CDR1 is DFQATT and CDR2 is SNEGSKA in the germline V gene (reference sequence).

The V gene is TRBV18, the J gene TRBJ1-1; TRBD1 might be the D (6 bases). The CDR3 runs to 15 residues. Germline CDR1 is KGHSH and CDR2 is LQKENI. Trimming shortened V by 3 bases and J by 0 bases, and 11 bases separated the two germline ends. The CDR3, as DNA: TGTGCCAGCTCACCGTCCCGGGACATGAACACTGAAGCTTTCTTT. It yields the protein CASSPSRDMNTEAFF.

The count of this clonotype is one. V usage is TRBV7-6 and J usage is TRBJ2-5; the match to TRBD1 covers 9 bases. Per germline, CDR1 SGHVS and CDR2 FNYEAQ. The CDR3 has 17 amino acids. The junction had 11 bases not matched to a gene; V was cut back by 1 base and J by 5 bases. CDR3 sequence (DNA): TGTGCCAGCAGCTTAGGGATACAGGGGGCGCCTGTGGAGACCCAGTACTTC. This translates into CASSLGIQGAPVETQYF.

The chain combines TRBV29-1 with TRBJ2-1; TRBD2 is a possible D gene (5 bases). CDR1 is SQVTM and CDR2 is ANQGSEA in the germline V gene. Trimming pared 7 bases from V and 10 bases from J, leaving 26 bases between. The CDR3 covers 15 residues. The CDR3 reads CSASGLAQEVGEQFF. The CDR3 region has the DNA TGCAGCGCGTCCGGGCTGGCGCAGGAGGTTGGAGAGCAGTTCTTC.

The gene calls are TRBV5-6 and TRBJ2-1; D is tentatively TRBD1 or TRBD2 (6 bases each). Between the trimmed V and J ends, which lost 2 bases and 6 bases, there was a span of 15 bases. Germline CDR1 is SGHDT and CDR2 is YYEEEE. CDR3 length: 15 residues. The CDR3 protein is CASSFRGPGSNEQFF. In nucleotides, the CDR3 is TGTGCCAGCAGCTTTCGGGGGCCCGGTTCCAATGAGCAGTTCTTC.

The CDR3 bases are TGTGCCTGGAGTCCCGGCCCGTATGGCTACACCTTC. The encoded protein is CAWSPGPYGYTF. The chain uses TRBV30 and TRBJ1-2; D gene ambiguous. The ends were cut back, 2 bases at V and 5 bases at J, with 9 bases in the middle. In germline, CDR1 is GTSNPN, CDR2 SVGIG (reference sequence). The CDR3 sequence is 12 residues long.

This clonotype was observed a single time. J is TRBJ2-1 and V is TRBV12-3 or TRBV12-4, with 9 positions matching TRBD2. The CDR3 is made up of 15 amino acids. J gave up 14 bases and V 4 bases, and 15 bases lay outside the gene matches. Here the CDR3 reads CASSSNLAGAKGKFF. Written as DNA, the CDR3 is TGTGCCAGCAGTTCGAATTTAGCGGGGGCAAAGGGAAAGTTCTTC.

The chain has TRBV7-9 and TRBJ2-2; no clear D. The CDR3 length is 14 residues. V was clipped by 1 base and J by 3 bases, with 6 bases between them. Germline V CDR1 and CDR2: SEHNR, FQNEAQ (reference sequence). This CDR3 reads CASSLGYDTGELFF. In nucleotides, the CDR3 is TGTGCCAGCAGCTTAGGATACGACACCGGGGAGCTGTTTTTT.

This chain joins TRBV28 and TRBJ2-2; D unresolved. The germline V gene has CDR1 MDHEN and CDR2 SYDVKM. CDR3 size: 16 residues. Trimming left V 3 bases short and J 2 bases short, with 13 bases between. The CDR3 region is CASSLLGNINTGELFF. In DNA form, the CDR3 reads TGTGCCAGCAGTTTGCTAGGGAACATTAACACCGGGGAGCTGTTTTTT.

The gene calls are TRBV4-3 and TRBJ2-7, with 9 nucleotides matching TRBD2. Losses at the gene ends were 1 base for V and 5 bases for J; bases not matched to a gene: 12. Germline assignment: CDR1 LGHNA and CDR2 YSLEER. The CDR3 has 17 residues. The DNA for the CDR3 is TGCGCCAGCAGCCAAGCCGCGGGGGGGTTCGGTCGTAACGAGCAGTACTTC. Translated, it gives CASSQAAGGFGRNEQYF.

This clonotype appeared a single time. CDR3 region: CATSRRGQGRTGYTF. The CDR3 coding sequence is TGTGCCACCAGCAGACGAGGACAGGGTAGGACGGGCTACACCTTC. This rearrangement joins TRBV15 to TRBJ1-2; 8 nucleotides line up with TRBD1. The length of the CDR3 is 15 residues. Germline trimming cut 2 bases from V and 8 bases from J; bases unmatched to any gene: 10. The germline V gene encodes CDR1 LNHNV and CDR2 YYDKDF (reference sequence).

This chain uses TRBV9 with TRBJ1-1; D unresolved. Per the germline V gene, CDR1 is SGDLS and CDR2 is YYNGEE. CDR3 length equals 15 residues. Trimming pared 0 bases from V and 3 bases from J, leaving 12 bases between. The CDR3 loop is CASSVEGGRHTEAFF. In DNA, the CDR3 is TGTGCCAGCAGCGTAGAAGGAGGGAGGCACACTGAAGCTTTCTTT. The full variable domain, with the rest looked up from reference TRBV9 and TRBJ1-1, is DSGVTQTPKHLITATGQRVTLRCSPRSGDLSVYWYQQSLDQGLQFLIQYYNGEERAKGNILERFSAQQFPDLHSELNLSSLELGDSALYFCASSVEGGRHTEAFFGQGTRLTVV.

The J gene is TRBJ2-7, the V gene TRBV7-2, with TRBD2 matching over 9 bases. This CDR3 is 13 amino acids long. V lost 6 bases to trimming and J lost 5 bases; unmatched junction nucleotides: 5. Germline assignment: CDR1 SGHTA and CDR2 FQGNSA. DNA of the CDR3: TGTGCCAGCAGGCCCGGCGGGGGGGACGAGCAGTACTTC. Protein product: CASRPGGGDEQYF. The variable domain in full, completed from reference TRBV7-2 and TRBJ2-7, reads GAGVSQSPSNKVTEKGKDVELRCDPISGHTALYWYRQSLGQGLEFLIYFQGNSAPDKSGLPSDRFSAERTGGSVSTLTIQRTQQEDSAVYLCASRPGGGDEQYFGPGTRLTVT.

The V call is TRBV3-1, the J call TRBJ1-1; D gene unclear. The V gene lost 2 bases and the J gene lost 8 bases, with 6 bases spanning the gap. In germline, CDR1 is LGHDT, CDR2 YNNKEL (reference sequence). This CDR3 region has 11 residues. The CDR3 DNA follows: TGTGCCAGCAGCCAATCCCGGGAAGCTTTCTTT. Protein: CASSQSREAFF.

CDR3 loop: CSVGITGVPYNEQFF. CDR3 nucleotides: TGCAGCGTCGGAATTACAGGGGTCCCCTACAATGAGCAGTTCTTC. The V and J genes are TRBV29-1 and TRBJ2-1; TRBD1 matches at 7 bases. V gave up 6 bases and J gave up 2 bases; unmatched junction bases: 10. Germline V gene lookup returns CDR1 SQVTM and CDR2 ANQGSEA. The CDR3 sequence is 15 residues long.

This clonotype occurred once. CDR3 sequence (DNA): TGTGCCAGCAGTCGGCCGGCAGGGACCTCCGGGGAGCTGTTTTTT. Protein product: CASSRPAGTSGELFF. The V and J genes are TRBV12-3 or TRBV12-4 and TRBJ2-2; D may correspond to TRBD1 or TRBD2 (5 bases each). With 5 bases removed from V and 6 bases from J, the gap between germline ends came to 16 bases. This CDR3 comprises 15 residues.